This T cell receptor beta chain emerged from a study of T-cell memory formation after mild COVID-19. MiXCR, applied by TCRdb to the 5' RACE reads, yields one record per CDR3 protein. The sample contains about 180,000 distinct CDR3 sequences, 16% of which appear only once. With respect to this clonotype: Its antigen is currently unknown.

Broader study findings: Clones that shrank (day 15 to 85) were balanced CD4/CD8, whereas later expanders leaned CD4+.

This CDR3 is 11 amino acids long. Germline CDR1 and CDR2: MGHRA and YSYEKL. The V gene lost 8 bases and the J gene lost 7 bases, with 11 bases spanning the gap. The source is an adult woman who had mild COVID-19 (a few samples of this study predate the infection). Cell type and time point are not known. Sequenced material: PBMCs or a T cell subset sorted from them (not recorded which). V gene TRBV4-1 combines with J gene TRBJ1-2; no definite D call. CDR3 DNA sequence: TGCGCCAGCGAGAAGGGCTTTGGCTACACCTTC. Translation: CASEKGFGYTF.